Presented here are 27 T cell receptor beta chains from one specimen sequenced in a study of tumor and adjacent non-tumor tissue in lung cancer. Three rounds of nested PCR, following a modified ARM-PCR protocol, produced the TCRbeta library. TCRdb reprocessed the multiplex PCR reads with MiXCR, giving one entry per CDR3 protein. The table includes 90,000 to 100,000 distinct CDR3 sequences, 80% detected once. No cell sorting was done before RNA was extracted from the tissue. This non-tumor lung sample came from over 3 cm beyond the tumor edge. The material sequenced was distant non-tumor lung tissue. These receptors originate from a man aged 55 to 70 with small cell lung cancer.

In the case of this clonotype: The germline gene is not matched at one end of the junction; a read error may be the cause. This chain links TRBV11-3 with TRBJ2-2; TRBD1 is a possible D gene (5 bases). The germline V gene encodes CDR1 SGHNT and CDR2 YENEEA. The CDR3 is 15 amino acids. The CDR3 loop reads CDSRLGVSSGRELFF. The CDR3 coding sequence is TGTGACAGCAGGTTAGGGGTCTCTTCAGGAAGGGAGCTGTTTTTT.

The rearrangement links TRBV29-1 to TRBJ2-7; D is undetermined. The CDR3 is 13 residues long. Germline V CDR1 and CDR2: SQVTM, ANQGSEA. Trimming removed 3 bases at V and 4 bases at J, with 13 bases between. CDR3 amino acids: CSVEDHGNYEQYF. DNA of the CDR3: TGCAGCGTTGAGGACCATGGGAATTACGAGCAGTACTTC.

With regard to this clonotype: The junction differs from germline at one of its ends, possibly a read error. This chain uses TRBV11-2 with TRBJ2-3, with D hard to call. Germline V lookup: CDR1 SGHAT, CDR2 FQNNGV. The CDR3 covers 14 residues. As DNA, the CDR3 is TGTGCCAACAGCCCAGGATTGTCAGCAGATACGCAGTATTTT. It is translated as CANSPGLSADTQYF.

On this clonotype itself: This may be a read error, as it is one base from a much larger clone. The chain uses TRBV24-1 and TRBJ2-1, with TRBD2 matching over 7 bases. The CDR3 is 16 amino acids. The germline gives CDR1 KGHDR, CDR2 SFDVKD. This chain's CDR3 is CATSDPSGATYNELFF. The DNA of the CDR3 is TGTGCCACCAGTGATCCTAGCGGAGCTACGTACAATGAGCTGTTCTTC.

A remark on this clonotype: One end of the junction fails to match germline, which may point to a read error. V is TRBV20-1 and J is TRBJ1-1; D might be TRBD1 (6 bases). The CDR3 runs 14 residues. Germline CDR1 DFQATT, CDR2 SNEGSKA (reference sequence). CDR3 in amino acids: CSARRGAGNTEVLF. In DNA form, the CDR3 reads TGCAGTGCTCGACGGGGGGCGGGGAACACTGAAGTTCTCTTT.

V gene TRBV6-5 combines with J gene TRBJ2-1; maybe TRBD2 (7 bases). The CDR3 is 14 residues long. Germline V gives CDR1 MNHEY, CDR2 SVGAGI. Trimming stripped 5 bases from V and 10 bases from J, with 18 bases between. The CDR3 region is CASSRGGASSEQFF. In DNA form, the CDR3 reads TGTGCCAGCAGTAGGGGGGGGGCCTCTTCAGAGCAGTTCTTC.

The CDR3 reads CVGSPLTADTQYF. As DNA, the CDR3 is TGTGTCGGCAGCCCGCTGACAGCAGATACGCAGTATTTT. The chain recombines TRBV5-4 with TRBJ2-3; D is perhaps TRBD1 (5 bases). The CDR3 length is 13 residues. In germline, CDR1 is SGHNT, CDR2 YYREEE (reference sequence).

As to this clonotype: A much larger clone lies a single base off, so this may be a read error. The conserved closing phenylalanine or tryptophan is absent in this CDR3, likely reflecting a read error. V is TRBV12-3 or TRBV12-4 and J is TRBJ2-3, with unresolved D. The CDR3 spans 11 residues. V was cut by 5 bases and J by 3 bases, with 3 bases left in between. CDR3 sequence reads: CASSQTDTQYL. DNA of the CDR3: TGTGCCAGCAGTCAGACAGATACGCAGTATCTT.

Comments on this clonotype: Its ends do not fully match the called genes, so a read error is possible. CDR3 amino acids: CTSSRDRASRGYTF. The CDR3 DNA sequence: TGTACCAGTAGTCGCGATAGAGCTTCACGGGGCTACACCTTC. The chain uses TRBV28 and TRBJ1-2, with no clear D. This CDR3 comprises 14 residues. In germline, CDR1 is MDHEN, CDR2 SYDVKM.

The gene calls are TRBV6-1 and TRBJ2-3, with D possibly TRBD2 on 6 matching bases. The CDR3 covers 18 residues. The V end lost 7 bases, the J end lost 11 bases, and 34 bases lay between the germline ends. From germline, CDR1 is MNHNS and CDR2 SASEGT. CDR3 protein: CASNSLWAGLLGSEQQYF. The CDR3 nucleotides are TGTGCCAGCAACTCACTATGGGCGGGACTCTTGGGCTCGGAGCAGCAGTATTTT.

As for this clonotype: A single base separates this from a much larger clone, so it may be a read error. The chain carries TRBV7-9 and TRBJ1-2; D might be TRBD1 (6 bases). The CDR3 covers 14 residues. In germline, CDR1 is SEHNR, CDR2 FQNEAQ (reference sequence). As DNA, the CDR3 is TGTGCCAGTGGGGGGCCGCCAGGGTTCTATGGCTACAGCTTC. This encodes CASGGPPGFYGYSF.

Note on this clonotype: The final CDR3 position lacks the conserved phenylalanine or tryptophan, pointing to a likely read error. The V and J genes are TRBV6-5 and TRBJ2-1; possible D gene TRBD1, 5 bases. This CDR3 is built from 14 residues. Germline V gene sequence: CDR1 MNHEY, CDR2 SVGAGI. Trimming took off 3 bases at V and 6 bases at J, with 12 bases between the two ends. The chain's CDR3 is CASSYVIGANEQFL. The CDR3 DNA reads TGTGCCAGCAGTTATGTCATTGGGGCCAATGAGCAGTTCCTC.

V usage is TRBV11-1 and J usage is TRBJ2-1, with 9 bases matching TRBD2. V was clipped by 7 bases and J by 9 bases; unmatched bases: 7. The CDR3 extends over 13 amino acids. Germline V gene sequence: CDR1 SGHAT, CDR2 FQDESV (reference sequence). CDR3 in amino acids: CASMIAGVTEQFF. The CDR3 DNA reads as TGTGCCAGCATGATAGCGGGAGTAACTGAGCAGTTCTTC.

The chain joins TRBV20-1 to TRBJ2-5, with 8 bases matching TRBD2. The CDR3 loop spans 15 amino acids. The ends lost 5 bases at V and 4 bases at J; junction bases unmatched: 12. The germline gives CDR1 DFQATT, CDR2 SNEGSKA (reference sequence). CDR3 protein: CSASWTSRIGETQYF. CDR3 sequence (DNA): TGCAGTGCTTCCTGGACTAGCAGAATTGGAGAGACCCAGTACTTC.

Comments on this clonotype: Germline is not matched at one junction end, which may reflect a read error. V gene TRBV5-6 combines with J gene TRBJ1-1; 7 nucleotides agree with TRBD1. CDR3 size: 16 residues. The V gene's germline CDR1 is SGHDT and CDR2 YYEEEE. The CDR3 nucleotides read TGTGCCAGCGGCTTGGCGTCCGGGACAGCGAACACTGAAGCTCTCTTT. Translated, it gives CASGLASGTANTEALF.

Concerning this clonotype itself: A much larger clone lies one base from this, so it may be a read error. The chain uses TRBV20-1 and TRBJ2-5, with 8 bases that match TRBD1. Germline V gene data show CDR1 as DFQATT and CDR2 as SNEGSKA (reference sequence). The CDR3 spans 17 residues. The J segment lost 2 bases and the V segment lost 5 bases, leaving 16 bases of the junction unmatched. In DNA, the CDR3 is TGCAGTGCTCAAGATTGGTGGGGACAGGTGGAACAAGAGACCCAGTACTTC. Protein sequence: CSAQDWWGQVEQETQYF.

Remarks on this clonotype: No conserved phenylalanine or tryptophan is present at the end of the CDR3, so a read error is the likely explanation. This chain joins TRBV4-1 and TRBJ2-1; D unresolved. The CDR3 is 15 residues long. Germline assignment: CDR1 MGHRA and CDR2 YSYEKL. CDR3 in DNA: TGCGCCAGCAGCCTCATCGAAGCGTCCTACAATAAGCAGTTCATC. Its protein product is CASSLIEASYNKQFI.

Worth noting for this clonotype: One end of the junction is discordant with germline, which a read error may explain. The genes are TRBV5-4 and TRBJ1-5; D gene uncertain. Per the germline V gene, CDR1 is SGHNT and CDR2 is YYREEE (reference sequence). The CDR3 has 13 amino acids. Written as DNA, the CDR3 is TGTGTCAGCATCTTTGGCATTAATCAGCCCCAGCATTTT. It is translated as CVSIFGINQPQHF.

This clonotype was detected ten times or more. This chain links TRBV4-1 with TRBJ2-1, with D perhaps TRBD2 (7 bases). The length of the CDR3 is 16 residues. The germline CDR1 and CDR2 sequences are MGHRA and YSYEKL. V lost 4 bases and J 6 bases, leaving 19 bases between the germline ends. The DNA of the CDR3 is TGCGCCAGCAGCCGCGCGGGGGACATCGGCCCCAATGAGCAGTTCTTC. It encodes CASSRAGDIGPNEQFF.

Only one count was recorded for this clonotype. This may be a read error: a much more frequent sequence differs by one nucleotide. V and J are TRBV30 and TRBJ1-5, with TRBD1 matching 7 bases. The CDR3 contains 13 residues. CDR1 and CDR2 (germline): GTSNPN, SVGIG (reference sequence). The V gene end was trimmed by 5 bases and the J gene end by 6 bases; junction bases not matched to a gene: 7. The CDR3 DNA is TGTGCCTGGGGAGGACAGGAGATTCAGCCCCAGCATTTT. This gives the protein CAWGGQEIQPQHF.

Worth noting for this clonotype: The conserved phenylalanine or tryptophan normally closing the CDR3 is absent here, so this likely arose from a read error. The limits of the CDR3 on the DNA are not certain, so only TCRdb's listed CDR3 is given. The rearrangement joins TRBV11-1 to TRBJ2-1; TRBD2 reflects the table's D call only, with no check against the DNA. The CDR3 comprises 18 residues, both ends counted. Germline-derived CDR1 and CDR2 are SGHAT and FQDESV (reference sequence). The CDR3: CASSSESRTSGSGNEHFL.

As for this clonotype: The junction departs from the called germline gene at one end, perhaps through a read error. CDR3 in amino acids: CASSYSGESSIEYF. The CDR3 DNA sequence: TGTGCCAGTAGTTACTCGGGGGAATCGAGCATTGAGTACTTC. This chain connects TRBV6-5 to TRBJ2-4, with D perhaps matching TRBD2 (6 bases). The CDR3 length is 14 residues. The germline CDR1 and CDR2 sequences are MNHEY and SVGAGI.

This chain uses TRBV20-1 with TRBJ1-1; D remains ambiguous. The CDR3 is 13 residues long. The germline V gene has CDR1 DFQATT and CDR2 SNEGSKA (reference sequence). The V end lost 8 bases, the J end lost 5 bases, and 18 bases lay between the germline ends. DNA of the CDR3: TGCAGTACTTCGAAGGGCGCGAGGACTGAAGCTTTCTTT. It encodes CSTSKGARTEAFF.

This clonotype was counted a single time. CDR3 protein: CASNYNPGTDYGYTF. The CDR3 region has the DNA TGTGCCAGTAATTACAACCCCGGGACAGACTATGGCTACACCTTC. The V gene is TRBV6-6, the J gene TRBJ1-2, with 7 bases fitting TRBD1. The length of the CDR3 is 15 residues. The trim removed 9 bases at V and 3 bases at J, leaving 13 bases unmatched. Germline V CDR1 and CDR2: MNHNY, SVGAGI (reference sequence).

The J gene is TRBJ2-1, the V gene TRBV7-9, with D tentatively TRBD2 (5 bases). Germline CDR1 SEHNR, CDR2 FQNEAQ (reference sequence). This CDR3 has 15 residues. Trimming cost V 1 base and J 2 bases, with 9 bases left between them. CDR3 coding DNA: TGTGCCAGCAGCTTAGTGGACGGGGCCTACAATGAGCAGTTCTTC. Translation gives CASSLVDGAYNEQFF.

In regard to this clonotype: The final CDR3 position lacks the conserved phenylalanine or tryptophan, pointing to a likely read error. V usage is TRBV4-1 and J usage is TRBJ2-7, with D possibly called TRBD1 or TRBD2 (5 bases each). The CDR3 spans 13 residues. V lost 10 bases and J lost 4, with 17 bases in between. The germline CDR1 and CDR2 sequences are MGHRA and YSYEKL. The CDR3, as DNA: TGCGCCATCAGTTTCGACAGACTATACGAGCAGTACTGC. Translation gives CAISFDRLYEQYC.

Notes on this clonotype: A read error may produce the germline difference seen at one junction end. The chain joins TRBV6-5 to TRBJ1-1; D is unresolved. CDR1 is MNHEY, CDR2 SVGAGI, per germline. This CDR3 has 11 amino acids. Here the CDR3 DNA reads TGTGCCAGCAGTTATAACACTGAAGCTATCTTC. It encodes CASSYNTEAIF.